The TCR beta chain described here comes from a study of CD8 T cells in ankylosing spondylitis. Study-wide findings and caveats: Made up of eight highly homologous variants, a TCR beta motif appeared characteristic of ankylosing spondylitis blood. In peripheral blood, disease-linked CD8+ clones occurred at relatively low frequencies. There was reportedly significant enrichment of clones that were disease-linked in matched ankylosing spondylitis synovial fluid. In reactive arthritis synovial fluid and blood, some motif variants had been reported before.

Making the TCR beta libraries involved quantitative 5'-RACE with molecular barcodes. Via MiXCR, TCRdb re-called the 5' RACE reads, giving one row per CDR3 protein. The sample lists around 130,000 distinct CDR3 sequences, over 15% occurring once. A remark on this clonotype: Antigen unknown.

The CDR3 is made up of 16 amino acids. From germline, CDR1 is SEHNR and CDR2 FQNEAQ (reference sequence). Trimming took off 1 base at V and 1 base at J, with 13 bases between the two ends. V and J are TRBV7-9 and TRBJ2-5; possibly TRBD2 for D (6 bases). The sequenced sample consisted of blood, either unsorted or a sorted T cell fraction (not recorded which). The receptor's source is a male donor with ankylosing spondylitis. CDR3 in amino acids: CASSLDLGGLQETQYF. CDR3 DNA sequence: TGTGCCAGCAGCTTAGATTTAGGAGGGCTCCAAGAGACCCAGTACTTC.